This TCR beta chain was sequenced for a study of T cells after yellow fever vaccination (dated by TCRdb to 2018 to 2020). For the wider study: The SMART-Seq v4 Ultra Low Input RNA kit was used to prepare libraries from fractions with low cell numbers. To track T-cell clones before and after primary and booster YFV17D yellow fever vaccination, bulk TCR alpha and beta repertoires were sequenced longitudinally. Two healthy male donors made up the cohort, one aged 18 to 29 years and the other aged 30 to 40 years. Blood samples were taken at several timepoints before and after primary and secondary immunization, and bulk PBMC replicates and cell subsets were isolated. General conclusions and limits of the study: Because abundant contaminating clonotypes from the bulk population could be contained in FACS-sorted repertoires, computational filtering was required. Most clones expanded after primary vaccination (about 96% of CD4 and roughly 90% of CD8) were re-detected after the booster, suggesting that broad memory maintenance occurred. The study included only two donors, which limits how far the findings can be generalized. A small fraction of clonotypes appeared in both the CD4 and CD8 compartments, likely as a result of convergent recombination. The secondary T-cell response was weaker than the primary response but faster, peaking on day 5 instead of day 15.

In the paper's terms, the treatment or condition label means: live attenuated yellow fever vaccine strain. At each blood-draw timepoint, two biological replicates of bulk PBMCs were obtained. PBMCs were isolated from peripheral blood using a standard Ficoll-Paque protocol. RNA was extracted with TriZol from bulk PBMCs, CD4 and CD8 fractions, and dextramer-positive and dextramer-negative fractions. Inclusive of the bounding cysteine and phenylalanine, the CDR3 is 14 residues long. The only DNA kept is the CDR3, 42 bases in frame from the first base. V sheds 8 bases and J sheds 11 bases, leaving 27 bases between their ends. According to the germline V gene (reference sequence), CDR1 reads GTSNPN and CDR2 reads SVGIG. This clonotype was counted between two and nine times. Its antigen specificity is not known. Base qualities are not recorded, but no much larger clone differs from it by a single base. These reads were obtained on an Illumina NovaSeq 6000. TCR cDNA was synthesized by 5'RACE template switching, through which a universal primer site and unique molecular identifiers were introduced. cDNA synthesis was primed from both the TCR alpha and TCR beta constant segments. Library amplification involved two PCR steps, and the second step added sample barcodes and sequencing adapters. Libraries were sequenced on Illumina HiSeq 2500 (2x100 bp) or NovaSeq (2x150 bp). Turning to the authors' computational methods: MIGEC handled demultiplexing of reads and collapsing into UMI consensus sequences, while MiXCR performed V(D)J alignment. Clonotypes responding to the vaccine were identified with edgeR on replicate PBMC samples, with the criteria of FDR below 0.01 and a log2 fold change above 5 up to day 15. Each bulk clonotype received a CD4 or CD8 identity based on whether the sequenced CD4 or CD8 repertoire contained that clonotype at higher abundance. The public reads were reprocessed in TCRdb via fastp at Q25 and MiXCR, keeping in-frame beta chains. Rows are unified per CDR3 protein, each entry keeping the most common DNA and genes. These V and J calls rely on TCRdb rather than the paper's analysis. In all, the sample holds 300,000 to 350,000 distinct CDR3 sequences, and approximately 4% of those were seen once. The ten most abundant clones make up 20% to 25% of the sample.

The input for sequencing was PBMCs, taken 5 days after the yellow fever booster vaccination. The receptor was derived from a man between 18 and 35 years old who received the YFV17D yellow fever vaccine. The sequence is built from TRBV30 and TRBJ1-2; 6 matching bases give a weak D call of TRBD1. The base sequence is TGTGCCGGGCAGCCAGGACAGTTCGGGACCGGGTACACCTTC. This encodes CAGQPGQFGTGYTF.